Listed below are T cell receptor beta chains from one sample, sequenced in a study of regulatory and conventional T cells in RAG deficiency. The table came from immunoSEQ multiplex PCR; TCRdb's copy has only in-frame clones and leaves some out. The top ten clones hold roughly an eighth of a sample with around 37,000 clones, around nine tenths of them seen once. This sample was shared with a second study, whose subject was regulatory T cells.

Specimen: CD8+ T cells sorted from blood. The receptors were gathered from a human donor in good health. CDR3s include the opening cysteine and the closing phenylalanine or tryptophan. The D gene is left open where the match is weak. The size of a clone is reported for some rows only, either as once, few or many, or as a class for expanded clones.

j_call: TRBJ1-1; clone_size: .; v_call: TRBV7-6; d_call: .; cdr3_aa: CASSFVGGVAFF; cdr3_nt: TGTGCCAGCAGCTTTGTGGGGGGCGTTGCTTTCTTT
j_call: TRBJ2-1; clone_size: .; v_call: TRBV5-4; d_call: TRBD1; cdr3_aa: CASTVQGIGYNEQFF; cdr3_nt: TGTGCCAGCACCGTACAGGGGATTGGCTACAATGAGCAGTTCTTC
j_call: TRBJ2-3; clone_size: .; v_call: TRBV27; d_call: .; cdr3_aa: CASSLATSTDTQYF; cdr3_nt: TGTGCCAGCAGTCTAGCGACTAGCACAGATACGCAGTATTTT
j_call: TRBJ2-5; clone_size: .; v_call: TRBV5-6; d_call: .; cdr3_aa: CASSPGTLETQYF; cdr3_nt: TGTGCCAGCAGCCCAGGGACTCTAGAGACCCAGTACTTC
j_call: TRBJ2-1; clone_size: .; v_call: TRBV21-1; d_call: .; cdr3_aa: CASSKAGDPSNEQFF; cdr3_nt: TGTGCCAGCAGCAAAGCGGGAGACCCCTCGAATGAGCAGTTCTTC
j_call: TRBJ2-6; clone_size: .; v_call: TRBV23-1; d_call: .; cdr3_aa: CASSELVTQQSRANVLTF; cdr3_nt: TGCGCCAGCAGTGAACTTGTTACGCAACAAAGTCGGGCCAACGTCCTGACTTTC
j_call: TRBJ1-2; clone_size: .; v_call: TRBV7-3; d_call: .; cdr3_aa: CASSFPGSYGYTF; cdr3_nt: TGTGCCAGCAGCTTTCCAGGTAGCTATGGCTACACCTTC
j_call: TRBJ2-2; clone_size: .; v_call: TRBV7-8; d_call: TRBD2; cdr3_aa: CASSLTAGGPGTGELFF; cdr3_nt: TGTGCCAGCAGCTTAACAGCGGGAGGGCCTGGCACCGGGGAGCTGTTTTTT
j_call: TRBJ2-2; clone_size: .; v_call: TRBV7-3; d_call: TRBD2; cdr3_aa: CASSLSFPSGGRTGELFF; cdr3_nt: TGTGCCAGCAGCTTATCATTTCCTAGCGGGGGTCGGACCGGGGAGCTGTTTTTT
j_call: TRBJ1-2; clone_size: .; v_call: TRBV30; d_call: TRBD1; cdr3_aa: CAWTIKGLGQLIYGYTF; cdr3_nt: TGTGCCTGGACGATTAAAGGATTGGGACAGCTGATCTATGGCTACACCTTC
j_call: TRBJ1-4; clone_size: .; v_call: TRBV7-9; d_call: .; cdr3_aa: CASSPNSAETTKLFF; cdr3_nt: TGTGCCAGCAGCCCCAACAGTGCTGAGACCACCAAACTGTTTTTT
j_call: TRBJ1-6; clone_size: .; v_call: TRBV5-1; d_call: .; cdr3_aa: CASSLGSASPLHF; cdr3_nt: TGCGCCAGCAGCTTGGGGTCCGCTTCACCCCTCCACTTT
j_call: TRBJ2-5; clone_size: .; v_call: TRBV11-2; d_call: .; cdr3_aa: CASSFGGGPFTQYF; cdr3_nt: TGTGCCAGCAGCTTCGGCGGGGGCCCGTTCACCCAGTACTTC
j_call: TRBJ2-1; clone_size: .; v_call: TRBV4-2; d_call: TRBD2; cdr3_aa: CASSPSGLAASNEQFF; cdr3_nt: TGTGCCAGCAGCCCCTCGGGACTAGCGGCGAGCAATGAGCAGTTCTTC
j_call: TRBJ1-1; clone_size: .; v_call: TRBV19; d_call: .; cdr3_aa: CASSMSVNTEAFF; cdr3_nt: TGTGCCAGTAGTATGTCGGTGAACACTGAAGCTTTCTTT
j_call: TRBJ1-1; clone_size: .; v_call: TRBV30; d_call: .; cdr3_aa: CAWEGGLTEAFF; cdr3_nt: TGTGCCTGGGAAGGGGGGTTGACTGAAGCTTTCTTT
j_call: TRBJ1-5; clone_size: .; v_call: TRBV7-2; d_call: .; cdr3_aa: CASSWQEYQPQHF; cdr3_nt: TGTGCCAGCAGTTGGCAGGAGTACCAGCCCCAGCATTTT
j_call: TRBJ1-6; clone_size: .; v_call: TRBV20-1; d_call: .; cdr3_aa: CSASGPSALHF; cdr3_nt: TGCAGTGCTAGCGGCCCTTCGGCCCTCCACTTT
j_call: TRBJ2-5; clone_size: .; v_call: TRBV6-5; d_call: .; cdr3_aa: CASSSGIIQETQYF; cdr3_nt: TGTGCCAGCAGTTCAGGAATTATCCAAGAGACCCAGTACTTC
j_call: TRBJ1-5; clone_size: .; v_call: TRBV28; d_call: .; cdr3_aa: CASTVAFGNQPQHF; cdr3_nt: TGTGCCAGCACAGTCGCGTTTGGCAATCAGCCCCAGCATTTT
j_call: TRBJ2-7; clone_size: .; v_call: TRBV11-2; d_call: .; cdr3_aa: CASENPMTVSYEQYF; cdr3_nt: TGTGCCAGCGAGAACCCGATGACAGTATCCTACGAGCAGTACTTC
j_call: TRBJ1-2; clone_size: .; v_call: TRBV6-4; d_call: .; cdr3_aa: CASSEQGGGYGYTF; cdr3_nt: TGTGCCAGCAGTGAACAGGGCGGGGGCTATGGCTACACCTTC
j_call: TRBJ2-5; clone_size: .; v_call: TRBV5-1; d_call: .; cdr3_aa: CASSLDSAGETQYF; cdr3_nt: TGCGCCAGCAGCTTGGACTCTGCGGGAGAGACCCAGTACTTC
j_call: TRBJ2-7; clone_size: .; v_call: TRBV2; d_call: TRBD2; cdr3_aa: CASSEDFTREAPYEQYF; cdr3_nt: TGTGCCAGCAGTGAGGATTTTACGCGGGAGGCCCCCTACGAGCAGTACTTC
j_call: TRBJ2-7; clone_size: once; v_call: TRBV9; d_call: TRBD1; cdr3_aa: CASSVSGGGVQYF; cdr3_nt: TGTGCCAGCAGCGTATCAGGGGGCGGGGTGCAGTACTTC
j_call: TRBJ1-6; clone_size: .; v_call: TRBV6-4; d_call: TRBD1; cdr3_aa: CASSVGTGDNSPLHF; cdr3_nt: TGTGCCAGCAGTGTAGGGACAGGGGATAATTCACCCCTCCACTTT
j_call: TRBJ1-5; clone_size: .; v_call: TRBV19; d_call: TRBD1; cdr3_aa: CASSIVGTGLESQHF; cdr3_nt: TGTGCCAGTAGTATAGTTGGGACAGGATTAGAGTCCCAGCATTTT
j_call: TRBJ1-1; clone_size: few; v_call: TRBV18; d_call: .; cdr3_aa: CASSPQANTEAFF; cdr3_nt: TGTGCCAGCTCACCACAGGCTAACACTGAAGCTTTCTTT
j_call: TRBJ2-1; clone_size: .; v_call: TRBV7-9; d_call: TRBD2; cdr3_aa: CASSHREREVSYNEQFF; cdr3_nt: TGTGCCAGCAGCCACCGCGAGCGGGAGGTCTCCTACAATGAGCAGTTCTTC
j_call: TRBJ2-3; clone_size: .; v_call: TRBV18; d_call: TRBD2; cdr3_aa: CASSLSGVLADTQYF; cdr3_nt: TGTGCCAGCTCACTTAGCGGGGTGCTGGCAGATACGCAGTATTTT
j_call: TRBJ1-5; clone_size: .; v_call: TRBV15; d_call: TRBD1; cdr3_aa: CATSARGDQPQHF; cdr3_nt: TGTGCCACCAGTGCCAGGGGGGATCAGCCCCAGCATTTT
j_call: TRBJ2-3; clone_size: .; v_call: TRBV5-1; d_call: TRBD2; cdr3_aa: CASSLGGSGGPADTQYF; cdr3_nt: TGCGCCAGCAGCTTGGGCGGGAGCGGGGGCCCCGCAGATACGCAGTATTTT
j_call: TRBJ1-5; clone_size: .; v_call: TRBV28; d_call: .; cdr3_aa: CASSSGGSNQPQHF; cdr3_nt: TGTGCCAGCAGTTCGGGGGGGAGCAATCAGCCCCAGCATTTT
j_call: TRBJ2-7; clone_size: .; v_call: TRBV7-9; d_call: .; cdr3_aa: CASSHKDSHGPYEQYF; cdr3_nt: TGTGCCAGCAGCCACAAGGACAGCCATGGCCCCTACGAGCAGTACTTC
j_call: TRBJ2-1; clone_size: .; v_call: TRBV7-9; d_call: .; cdr3_aa: CASSLGNEQFF; cdr3_nt: TGTGCCAGCAGCTTGGGCAATGAGCAGTTCTTC
j_call: TRBJ1-2; clone_size: .; v_call: TRBV5-1; d_call: .; cdr3_aa: CASSLEVREAGYTF; cdr3_nt: TGCGCCAGCAGCTTGGAGGTCAGAGAGGCTGGCTACACCTTC
j_call: TRBJ2-7; clone_size: .; v_call: TRBV5-5; d_call: TRBD1; cdr3_aa: CASSTATGAKYEQYF; cdr3_nt: TGTGCCAGCAGCACCGCGACAGGGGCGAAGTACGAGCAGTACTTC
j_call: TRBJ1-5; clone_size: .; v_call: TRBV18; d_call: .; cdr3_aa: CASSQSGTGGTRGQPQHF; cdr3_nt: TGTGCCAGCTCACAATCCGGGACGGGAGGGACTCGTGGTCAGCCCCAGCATTTT
j_call: TRBJ2-5; clone_size: .; v_call: TRBV5-6; d_call: .; cdr3_aa: CASSLPGQETQYF; cdr3_nt: TGTGCCAGCAGCCTCCCGGGACAAGAGACCCAGTACTTC
j_call: TRBJ1-1; clone_size: .; v_call: TRBV7-3; d_call: TRBD1; cdr3_aa: CASSIGTGGTEAFF; cdr3_nt: TGTGCCAGCAGCATAGGGACAGGGGGCACTGAAGCTTTCTTT
j_call: TRBJ2-7; clone_size: .; v_call: TRBV7-6; d_call: .; cdr3_aa: CASSLVGPLYEQYF; cdr3_nt: TGTGCCAGCAGCTTAGTCGGGCCGCTTTACGAGCAGTACTTC
j_call: TRBJ2-2; clone_size: .; v_call: TRBV9; d_call: .; cdr3_aa: CASSPRPDSYTGELFF; cdr3_nt: TGTGCCAGCAGCCCAAGGCCGGACAGCTACACCGGGGAGCTGTTTTTT